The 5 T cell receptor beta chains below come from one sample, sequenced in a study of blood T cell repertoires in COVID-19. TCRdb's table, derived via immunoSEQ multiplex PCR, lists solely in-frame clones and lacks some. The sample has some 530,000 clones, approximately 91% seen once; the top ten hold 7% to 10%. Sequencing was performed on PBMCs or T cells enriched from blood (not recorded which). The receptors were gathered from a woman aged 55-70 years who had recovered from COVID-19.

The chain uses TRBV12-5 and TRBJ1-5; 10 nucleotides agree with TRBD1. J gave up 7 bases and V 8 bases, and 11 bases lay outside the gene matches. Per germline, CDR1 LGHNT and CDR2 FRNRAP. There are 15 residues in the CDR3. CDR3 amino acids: CASQGTGTGEQPQHF. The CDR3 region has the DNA TGTGCTAGTCAAGGGACCGGGACAGGGGAACAGCCCCAGCATTTT.

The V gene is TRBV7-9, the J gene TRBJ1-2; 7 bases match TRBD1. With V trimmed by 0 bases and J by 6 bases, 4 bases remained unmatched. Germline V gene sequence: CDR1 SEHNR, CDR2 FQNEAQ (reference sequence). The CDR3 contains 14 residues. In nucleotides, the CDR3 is TGTGCCAGCAGCTTAGCGATCAGGGGGGATGGCTACACCTTC. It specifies CASSLAIRGDGYTF.

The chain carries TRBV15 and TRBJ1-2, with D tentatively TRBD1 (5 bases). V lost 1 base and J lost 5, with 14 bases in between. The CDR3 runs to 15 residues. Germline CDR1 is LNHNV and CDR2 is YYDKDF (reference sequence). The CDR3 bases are TGTGCCACCAGCAGAGCGGTGGGGCCCGCATATGGCTACACCTTC. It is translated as CATSRAVGPAYGYTF. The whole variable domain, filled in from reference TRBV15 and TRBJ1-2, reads DAMVIQNPRYQVTQFGKPVTLSCSQTLNHNVMYWYQQKSSQAPKLLFHYYDKDFNNEADTPDNFQSRRPNTSFCFLDIRSPGLGDTAMYLCATSRAVGPAYGYTFGSGTRLTVV.

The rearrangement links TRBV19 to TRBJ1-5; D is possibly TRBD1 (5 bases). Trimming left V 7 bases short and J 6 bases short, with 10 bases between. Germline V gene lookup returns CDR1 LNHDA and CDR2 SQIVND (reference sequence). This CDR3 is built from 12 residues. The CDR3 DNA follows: TGTGCCAGTACCAGGGAAGGTCAGCCCCAGCATTTT. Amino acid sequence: CASTREGQPQHF.

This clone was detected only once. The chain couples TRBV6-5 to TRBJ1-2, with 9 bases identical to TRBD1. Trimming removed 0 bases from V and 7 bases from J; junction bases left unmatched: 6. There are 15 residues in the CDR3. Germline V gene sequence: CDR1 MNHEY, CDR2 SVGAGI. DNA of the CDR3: TGTGCCAGCAGTTACTCGGGACAGGGATTAGGTGGCTACACCTTC. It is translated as CASSYSGQGLGGYTF.